Listed below are T cell receptor beta chains from one sample, sequenced in a study of T cell repertoires in cytomegalovirus infection. What these receptors recognize is not known. TCRdb re-derived calls from the reads in MiXCR, one entry per CDR3 protein. The sample carries about 920,000 distinct CDR3 sequences, around 32% recorded once. The sequenced sample was cultured CD8+ T cells from PBMCs, obtained from culture after CMV antigen stimulation. Source of these receptors: a human donor in good health (CMV status not recorded). Some clones in this sample may be carry-over from other donors' samples. Each CDR3 is given with its conserved first and last residue. D genes are given only for firm matches. Clone size appears in some rows only: once, few, many, or a class for an expanded clone.

V gene	J gene	D gene	clone size	CDR3 protein	CDR3 DNA
TRBV29-1	TRBJ1-3	.	few	CSVMGFSGNTIYF	TGCAGCGTTATGGGTTTCTCTGGAAACACCATATATTTT
TRBV6-6	TRBJ1-6	.	.	CASSYTPSGSPLHF	TGTGCCAGCAGTTATACACCTTCGGGTTCACCCCTCCACTTT
TRBV7-6	TRBJ2-3	.	many	CASSLSAGTDTQYF	TGTGCCAGCAGCTTATCGGCAGGCACAGATACGCAGTATTTT
TRBV6-2/TRBV6-3	TRBJ1-1	TRBD1	.	CASRPPDRGNTEAFF	TGTGCCAGCAGACCCCCGGACAGGGGGAACACTGAAGCTTTCTTT
TRBV18	TRBJ1-2	.	many	CASSPSGGSNYGYTF	TGTGCCAGCTCACCTTCCGGGGGCAGCAACTATGGCTACACCTTC
TRBV4-1	TRBJ2-7	.	.	CASSQEIAVANEQYF	TGCGCCAGCAGCCAAGAGATAGCGGTGGCCAACGAGCAGTACTTC
TRBV7-8	TRBJ2-7	TRBD1	many	CASSLSSQGVFAEQYF	TGTGCCAGCAGCCTAAGTTCCCAGGGGGTTTTTGCCGAGCAGTACTTC
TRBV7-9	TRBJ2-7	TRBD1	.	CASSPPTGVYEQYF	TGTGCCAGCAGCCCCCCTACAGGGGTTTACGAGCAGTACTTC
TRBV11-2	TRBJ2-2	.	.	CASSAGTTTGELFF	TGTGCCAGCAGCGCCGGGACAACAACCGGGGAGCTGTTTTTT
TRBV7-9	TRBJ1-6	.	.	CASSLEDYSPLHF	TGTGCCAGCAGCCTCGAAGACTATTCACCCCTCCACTTT
TRBV7-6	TRBJ1-2	TRBD1	.	CASSGGQGTNYGYTF	TGTGCCAGCAGCGGGGGACAGGGGACCAACTATGGCTACACCTTC
TRBV7-9	TRBJ2-1	.	few	CASSLVFSYEQFF	TGTGCCAGCAGCTTAGTCTTTAGCTATGAGCAGTTCTTC
TRBV12-5	TRBJ2-1	TRBD2	.	CASGLVIKGGVEQFF	TGTGCTAGTGGTTTGGTCATCAAGGGAGGGGTGGAGCAGTTCTTC
TRBV6-1	TRBJ2-3	TRBD1	many	CASSEERRGTDTQYF	TGTGCCAGCAGTGAAGAGCGCAGGGGGACCGATACGCAGTATTTT
TRBV12-3/TRBV12-4	TRBJ2-7	TRBD1	.	CASKEGQGWNEQYF	TGTGCCAGCAAAGAGGGACAGGGGTGGAACGAGCAGTACTTC
TRBV4-3	TRBJ1-3	.	.	CASSPRRDLYPGNTIYF	TGCGCCAGCAGCCCCCGGAGGGACCTCTATCCTGGAAACACCATATATTTT
TRBV28	TRBJ2-3	TRBD1	.	CASSLIGDRDSDTQYF	TGTGCCAGCAGTTTAATCGGGGACAGGGATTCGGATACGCAGTATTTT
TRBV6-2/TRBV6-3	TRBJ2-5	.	.	CAGTSGGLETQYF	TGTGCCGGCACCTCCGGGGGGCTGGAGACCCAGTACTTC
TRBV7-9	TRBJ2-3	.	many	CASSPTDGGPGTDTQYF	TGTGCCAGCAGCCCCACCGACGGGGGGCCTGGGACAGATACGCAGTATTTT
TRBV5-6	TRBJ2-1	TRBD1	.	CASSPLQGAGLDNEQFF	TGTGCCAGCAGCCCATTACAGGGGGCCGGACTGGACAATGAGCAGTTCTTC
TRBV29-1	TRBJ2-2	.	.	CSVSQGNTGELFF	TGCAGCGTTAGTCAGGGGAACACCGGGGAGCTGTTTTTT
TRBV4-1	TRBJ2-1	.	few	CASSRMQDYPNNEQFF	TGCGCCAGCAGCCGCATGCAGGACTACCCGAACAATGAGCAGTTCTTC
TRBV6-5	TRBJ2-7	TRBD1	many	CASSYSSDRPTYEQYF	TGTGCCAGCAGTTACTCCTCGGACAGGCCAACCTACGAGCAGTACTTC
TRBV6-5	TRBJ2-5	TRBD1	few	CASSYAGTVQETQYF	TGTGCCAGCAGTTACGCTGGGACAGTCCAAGAGACCCAGTACTTC
TRBV12-5	TRBJ1-2	.	few	CASGTQPYYGYTF	TGTGCTAGTGGTACCCAGCCGTACTATGGCTACACCTTC
TRBV12-3/TRBV12-4	TRBJ2-7	.	.	CASSWAAPAYEQYF	TGTGCCAGCAGTTGGGCAGCGCCGGCCTACGAGCAGTACTTC
TRBV7-2	TRBJ2-1	.	many	CASSLIFEGGVGDEQFF	TGTGCCAGCAGCTTAATTTTCGAGGGCGGGGTAGGGGATGAGCAGTTCTTC
TRBV18	TRBJ2-1	TRBD1	.	CASSLDRALSYNEQFF	TGTGCCAGCTCCCTCGACAGGGCGCTCTCCTACAATGAGCAGTTCTTC
TRBV6-2/TRBV6-3	TRBJ2-3	.	.	CASSYSLIQGADTQYF	TGTGCCAGCAGTTACTCACTTATCCAGGGCGCAGATACGCAGTATTTT
TRBV7-9	TRBJ2-1	.	.	CASSSRQSMGFGEQFF	TGTGCCAGCAGCTCACGACAATCAATGGGTTTCGGTGAGCAGTTCTTC
TRBV7-2	TRBJ2-1	TRBD2	.	CASSFGLLAGPVEQFF	TGTGCCAGCAGCTTTGGGCTACTAGCGGGGCCGGTTGAGCAGTTCTTC
TRBV29-1	TRBJ1-2	.	.	CSGGRQDPNYGYTF	TGCAGCGGGGGACGACAGGATCCTAACTATGGCTACACCTTC
TRBV9	TRBJ2-5	TRBD2	.	CASSEASGEAETQYF	TGTGCCAGCAGCGAGGCTAGCGGGGAGGCGGAGACCCAGTACTTC